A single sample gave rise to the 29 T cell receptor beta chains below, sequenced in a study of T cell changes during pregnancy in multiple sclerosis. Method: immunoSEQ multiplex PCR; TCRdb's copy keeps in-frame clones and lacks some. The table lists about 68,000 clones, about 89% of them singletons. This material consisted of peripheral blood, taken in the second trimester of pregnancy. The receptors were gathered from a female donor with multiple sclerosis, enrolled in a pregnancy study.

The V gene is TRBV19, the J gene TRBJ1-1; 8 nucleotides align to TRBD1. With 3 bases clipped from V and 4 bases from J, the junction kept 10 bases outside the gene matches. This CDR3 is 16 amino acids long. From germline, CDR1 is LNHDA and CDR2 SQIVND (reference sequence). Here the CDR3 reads CASSIGIQGAGTEAFF. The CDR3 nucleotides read TGTGCCAGTAGTATTGGTATCCAGGGGGCAGGCACTGAAGCTTTCTTT.

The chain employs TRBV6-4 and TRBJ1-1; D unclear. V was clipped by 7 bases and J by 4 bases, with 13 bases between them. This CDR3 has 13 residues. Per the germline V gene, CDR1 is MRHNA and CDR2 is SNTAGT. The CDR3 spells CASTLTEGTEAFF. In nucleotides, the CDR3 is TGTGCCAGCACCCTGACTGAGGGCACTGAAGCTTTCTTT.

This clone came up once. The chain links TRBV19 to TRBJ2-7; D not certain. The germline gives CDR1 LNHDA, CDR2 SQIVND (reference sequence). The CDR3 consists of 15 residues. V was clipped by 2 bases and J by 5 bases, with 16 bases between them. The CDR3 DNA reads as TGTGCCAGTAGTATAACGGTGGTGTCGAGAGACGAGCAGTACTTC. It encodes CASSITVVSRDEQYF.

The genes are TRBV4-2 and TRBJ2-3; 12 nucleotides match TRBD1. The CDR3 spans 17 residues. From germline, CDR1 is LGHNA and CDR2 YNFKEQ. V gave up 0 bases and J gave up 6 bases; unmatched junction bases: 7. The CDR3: CASSQDGDRGQSDTQYF. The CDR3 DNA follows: TGTGCCAGCAGCCAAGACGGGGACAGGGGGCAGTCGGATACGCAGTATTTT.

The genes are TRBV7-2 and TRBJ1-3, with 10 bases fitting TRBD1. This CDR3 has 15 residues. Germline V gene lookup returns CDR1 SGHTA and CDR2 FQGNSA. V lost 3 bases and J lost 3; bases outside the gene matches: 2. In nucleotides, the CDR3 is TGTGCCAGCAGCTTCGACAGGGGGCGTGGAAACACCATATATTTT. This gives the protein CASSFDRGRGNTIYF. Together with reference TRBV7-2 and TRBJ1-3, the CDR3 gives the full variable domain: GAGVSQSPSNKVTEKGKDVELRCDPISGHTALYWYRQSLGQGLEFLIYFQGNSAPDKSGLPSDRFSAERTGGSVSTLTIQRTQQEDSAVYLCASSFDRGRGNTIYFGEGSWLTVV.

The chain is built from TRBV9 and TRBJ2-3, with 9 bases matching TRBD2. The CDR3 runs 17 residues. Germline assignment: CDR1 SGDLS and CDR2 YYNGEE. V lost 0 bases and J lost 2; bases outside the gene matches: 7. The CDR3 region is CASSVDLAGALTDTQYF. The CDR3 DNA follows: TGTGCCAGCAGCGTAGATTTAGCGGGGGCACTCACAGATACGCAGTATTTT.

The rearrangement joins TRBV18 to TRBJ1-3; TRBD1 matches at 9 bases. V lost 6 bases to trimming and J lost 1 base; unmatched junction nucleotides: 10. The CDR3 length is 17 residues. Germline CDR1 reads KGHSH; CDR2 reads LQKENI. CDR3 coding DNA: TGTGCCAGCTCCCCTTTACAGGGGGCACAGTCTGGAAACACCATATATTTT. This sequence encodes CASSPLQGAQSGNTIYF.

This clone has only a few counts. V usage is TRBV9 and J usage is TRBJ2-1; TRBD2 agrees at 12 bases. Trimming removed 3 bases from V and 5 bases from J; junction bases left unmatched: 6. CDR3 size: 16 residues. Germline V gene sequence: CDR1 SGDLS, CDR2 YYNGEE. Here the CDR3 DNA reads TGTGCCAGCAGCGGACTAGCGGGGGTAGGAGACAATGAGCAGTTCTTC. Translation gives CASSGLAGVGDNEQFF.

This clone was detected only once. This CDR3 reads CASSVGTGTGKETQYF. The DNA of the CDR3 is TGTGCCAGCAGCGTAGGCACCGGGACTGGAAAAGAGACCCAGTACTTC. The V and J genes are TRBV9 and TRBJ2-5; D may be TRBD2 (6 bases). CDR1 and CDR2 from the germline V gene are SGDLS and YYNGEE. There are 16 residues in the CDR3. The V gene lost 0 bases and the J gene lost 3 bases, with 15 bases spanning the gap.

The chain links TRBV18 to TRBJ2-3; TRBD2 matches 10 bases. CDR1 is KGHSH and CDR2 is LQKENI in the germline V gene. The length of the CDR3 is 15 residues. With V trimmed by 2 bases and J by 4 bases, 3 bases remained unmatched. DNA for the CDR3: TGTGCCAGCTCACCAAGCGGGGGGGCCGCAGATACGCAGTATTTT. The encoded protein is CASSPSGGAADTQYF.

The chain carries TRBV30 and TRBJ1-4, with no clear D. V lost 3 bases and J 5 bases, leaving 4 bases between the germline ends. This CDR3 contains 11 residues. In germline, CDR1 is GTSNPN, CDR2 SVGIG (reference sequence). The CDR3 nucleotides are TGTGCCTGGAGCCTGAATGAAAAACTGTTTTTT. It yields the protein CAWSLNEKLFF.

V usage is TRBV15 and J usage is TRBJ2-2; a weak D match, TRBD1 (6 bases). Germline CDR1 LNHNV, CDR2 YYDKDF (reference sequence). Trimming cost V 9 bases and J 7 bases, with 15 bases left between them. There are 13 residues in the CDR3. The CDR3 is CATETGSNGELFF. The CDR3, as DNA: TGTGCCACTGAAACAGGGTCGAACGGGGAGCTGTTTTTT.

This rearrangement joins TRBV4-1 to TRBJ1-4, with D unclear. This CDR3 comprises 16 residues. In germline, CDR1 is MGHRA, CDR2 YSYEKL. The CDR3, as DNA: TGCGCAAGGAGAGGGCGTCGTACTGGAACTAATGAAAAACTGTTTTTT. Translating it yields CARRGRRTGTNEKLFF.

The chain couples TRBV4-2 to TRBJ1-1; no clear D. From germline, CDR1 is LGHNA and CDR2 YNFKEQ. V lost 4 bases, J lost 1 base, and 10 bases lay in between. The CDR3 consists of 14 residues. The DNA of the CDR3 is TGTGCCAGCAGCCCGGAAGGAGCGAACACTGAAGCTTTCTTT. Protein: CASSPEGANTEAFF.

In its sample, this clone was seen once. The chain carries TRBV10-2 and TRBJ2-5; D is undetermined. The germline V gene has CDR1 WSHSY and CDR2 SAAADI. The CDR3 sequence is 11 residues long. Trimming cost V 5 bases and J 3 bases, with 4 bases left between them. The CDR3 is CASSREETQYF. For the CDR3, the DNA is TGCGCCAGCAGTCGGGAAGAGACCCAGTACTTC.

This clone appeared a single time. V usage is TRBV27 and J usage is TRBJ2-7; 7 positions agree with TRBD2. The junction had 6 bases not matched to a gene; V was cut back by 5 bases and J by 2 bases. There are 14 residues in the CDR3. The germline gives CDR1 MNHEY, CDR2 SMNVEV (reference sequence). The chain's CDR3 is CASSPLGGTYEQYF. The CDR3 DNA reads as TGTGCCAGCAGTCCCCTGGGGGGGACCTACGAGCAGTACTTC.

CDR3 sequence reads: CASSFGQGRTDTQYF. The CDR3, as DNA: TGTGCCAGCAGCTTTGGACAGGGCCGAACAGATACGCAGTATTTT. The V gene is TRBV11-2, the J gene TRBJ2-3, with 8 bases lining up with TRBD1. V was clipped by 3 bases and J by 3 bases; unmatched bases: 5. The CDR3 extends over 15 amino acids. The V gene's germline CDR1 is SGHAT and CDR2 FQNNGV.

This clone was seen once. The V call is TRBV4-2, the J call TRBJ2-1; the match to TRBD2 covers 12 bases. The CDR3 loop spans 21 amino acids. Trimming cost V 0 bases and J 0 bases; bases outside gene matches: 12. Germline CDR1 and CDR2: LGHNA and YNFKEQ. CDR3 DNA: TGTGCCAGCAGCCAAGATCCTATTGGGCTAGCGGGGGGGATCTCCTACAATGAGCAGTTCTTC. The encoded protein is CASSQDPIGLAGGISYNEQFF.

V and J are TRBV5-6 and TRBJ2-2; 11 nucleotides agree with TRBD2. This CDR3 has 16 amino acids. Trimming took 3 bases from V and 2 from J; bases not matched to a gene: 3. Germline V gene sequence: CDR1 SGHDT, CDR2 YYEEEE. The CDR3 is CASSSRLAGNTGELFF. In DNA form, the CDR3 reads TGTGCCAGCAGCTCCAGACTAGCGGGAAACACCGGGGAGCTGTTTTTT. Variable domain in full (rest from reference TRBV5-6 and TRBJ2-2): DAGVTQSPTHLIKTRGQQVTLRCSPKSGHDTVSWYQQALGQGPQFIFQYYEEEERQRGNFPDRFSGHQFPNYSSELNVNALLLGDSALYLCASSSRLAGNTGELFFGEGSRLTVL.

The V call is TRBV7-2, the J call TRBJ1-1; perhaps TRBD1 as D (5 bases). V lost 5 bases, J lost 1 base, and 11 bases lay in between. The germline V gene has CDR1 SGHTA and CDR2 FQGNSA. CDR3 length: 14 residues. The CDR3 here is CASSVGRGNTEAFF. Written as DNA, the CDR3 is TGTGCCAGCAGCGTAGGGAGGGGGAACACTGAAGCTTTCTTT.

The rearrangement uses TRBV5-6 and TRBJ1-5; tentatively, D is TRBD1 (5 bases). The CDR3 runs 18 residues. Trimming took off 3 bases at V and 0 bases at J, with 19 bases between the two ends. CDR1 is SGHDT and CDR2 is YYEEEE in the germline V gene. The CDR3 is CASSSRQSRGYSNQPQHF. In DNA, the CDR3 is TGTGCCAGCAGCTCCCGACAGTCTAGGGGTTATAGCAATCAGCCCCAGCATTTT.

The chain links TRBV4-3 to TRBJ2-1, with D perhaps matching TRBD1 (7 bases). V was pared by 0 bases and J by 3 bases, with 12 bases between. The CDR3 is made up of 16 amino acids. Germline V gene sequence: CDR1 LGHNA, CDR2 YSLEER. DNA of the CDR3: TGCGCCAGCAGCCAAGATTTCCAGGGGGGCTACAATGAGCAGTTCTTC. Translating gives CASSQDFQGGYNEQFF.

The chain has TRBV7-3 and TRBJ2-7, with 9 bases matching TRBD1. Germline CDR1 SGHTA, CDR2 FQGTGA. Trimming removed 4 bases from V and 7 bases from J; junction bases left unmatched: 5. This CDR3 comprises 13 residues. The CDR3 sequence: CASSSTGGGEQYF. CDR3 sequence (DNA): TGTGCCAGCAGCTCGACAGGGGGGGGAGAGCAGTACTTC.

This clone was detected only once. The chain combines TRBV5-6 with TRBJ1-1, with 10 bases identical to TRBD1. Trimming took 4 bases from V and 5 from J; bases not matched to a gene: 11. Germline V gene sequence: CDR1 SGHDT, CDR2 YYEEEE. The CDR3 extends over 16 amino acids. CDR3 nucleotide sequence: TGTGCCAGCAGCCCCCTCCGGGACAGGGGCCGGACTGAAGCTTTCTTT. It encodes CASSPLRDRGRTEAFF. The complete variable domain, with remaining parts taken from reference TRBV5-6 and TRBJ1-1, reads DAGVTQSPTHLIKTRGQQVTLRCSPKSGHDTVSWYQQALGQGPQFIFQYYEEEERQRGNFPDRFSGHQFPNYSSELNVNALLLGDSALYLCASSPLRDRGRTEAFFGQGTRLTVV.

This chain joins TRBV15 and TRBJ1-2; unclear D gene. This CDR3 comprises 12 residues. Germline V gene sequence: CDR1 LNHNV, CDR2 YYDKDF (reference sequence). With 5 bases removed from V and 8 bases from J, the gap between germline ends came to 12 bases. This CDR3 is CATSLVRIGYTF. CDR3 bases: TGTGCCACCAGCCTGGTCAGGATCGGCTACACCTTC.

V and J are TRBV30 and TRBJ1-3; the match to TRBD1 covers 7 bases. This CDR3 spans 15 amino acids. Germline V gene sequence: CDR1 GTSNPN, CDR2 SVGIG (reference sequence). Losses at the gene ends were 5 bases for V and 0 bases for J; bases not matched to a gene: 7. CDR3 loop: CAWGAQGVSGNTIYF. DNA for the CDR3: TGTGCCTGGGGGGCCCAGGGGGTCTCTGGAAACACCATATATTTT.

The CDR3 nucleotides are TGTGCCAGCAGCTTATTAGCGGAGAACACTGAAGCTTTCTTT. This codes for CASSLLAENTEAFF. The chain has TRBV7-2 and TRBJ1-1; D is uncertain. Germline V gene data show CDR1 as SGHTA and CDR2 as FQGNSA. V lost 2 bases and J lost 1, with 8 bases in between. The CDR3 is 14 residues long. The whole variable domain, remainder taken from reference TRBV7-2 and TRBJ1-1, is GAGVSQSPSNKVTEKGKDVELRCDPISGHTALYWYRQSLGQGLEFLIYFQGNSAPDKSGLPSDRFSAERTGGSVSTLTIQRTQQEDSAVYLCASSLLAENTEAFFGQGTRLTVV.

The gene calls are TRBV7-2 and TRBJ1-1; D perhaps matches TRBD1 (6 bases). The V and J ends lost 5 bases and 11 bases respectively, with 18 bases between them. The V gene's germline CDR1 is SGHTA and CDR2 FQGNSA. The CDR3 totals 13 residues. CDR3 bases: TGTGCCAGCAGCACAAGGACAGCAATGGGGGCTTTCTTT. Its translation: CASSTRTAMGAFF.

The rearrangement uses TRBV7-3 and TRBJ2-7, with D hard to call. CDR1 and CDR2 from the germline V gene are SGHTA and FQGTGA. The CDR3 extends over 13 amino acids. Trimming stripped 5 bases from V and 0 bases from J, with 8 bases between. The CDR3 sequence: CASSPRSSYEQYF. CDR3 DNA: TGTGCCAGCAGCCCAAGGAGCTCCTACGAGCAGTACTTC.